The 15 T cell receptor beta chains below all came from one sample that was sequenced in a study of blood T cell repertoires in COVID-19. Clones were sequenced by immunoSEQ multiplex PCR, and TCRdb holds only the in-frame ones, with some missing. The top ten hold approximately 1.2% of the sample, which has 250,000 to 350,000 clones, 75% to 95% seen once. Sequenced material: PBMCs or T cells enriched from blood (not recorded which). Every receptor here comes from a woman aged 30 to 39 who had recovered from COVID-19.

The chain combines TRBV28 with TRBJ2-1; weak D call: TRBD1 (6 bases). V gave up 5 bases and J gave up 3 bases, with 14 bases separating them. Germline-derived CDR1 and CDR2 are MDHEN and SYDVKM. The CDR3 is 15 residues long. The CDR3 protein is CASSNGQQLYNEQFF. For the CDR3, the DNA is TGTGCCAGCAGTAATGGACAGCAACTCTACAATGAGCAGTTCTTC.

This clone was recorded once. The DNA of the CDR3 is TGTGCCAGCAGTTTAGGCGGGAGAGCGAACACCGGGGAGCTGTTTTTT. Protein sequence: CASSLGGRANTGELFF. The chain combines TRBV28 with TRBJ2-2; 7 nucleotides line up with TRBD2. CDR1 and CDR2 from the germline V gene are MDHEN and SYDVKM. The CDR3 is 16 residues long. Trimming cost V 2 bases and J 0 bases; bases outside gene matches: 3.

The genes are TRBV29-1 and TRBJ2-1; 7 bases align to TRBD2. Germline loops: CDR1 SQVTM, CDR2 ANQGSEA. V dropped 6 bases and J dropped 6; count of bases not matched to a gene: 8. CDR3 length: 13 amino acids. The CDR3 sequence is CSVAGTTLNEQFF. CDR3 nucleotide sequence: TGCAGCGTGGCCGGGACTACACTCAATGAGCAGTTCTTC.

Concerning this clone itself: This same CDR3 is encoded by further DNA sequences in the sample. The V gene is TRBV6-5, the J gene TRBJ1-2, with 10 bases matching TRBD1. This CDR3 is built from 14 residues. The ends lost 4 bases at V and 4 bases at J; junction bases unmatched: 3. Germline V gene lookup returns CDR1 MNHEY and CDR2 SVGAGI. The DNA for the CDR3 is TGTGCCAGCAGTTGGGGACAGGGGATCTATGGCTACACCTTC. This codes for CASSWGQGIYGYTF.

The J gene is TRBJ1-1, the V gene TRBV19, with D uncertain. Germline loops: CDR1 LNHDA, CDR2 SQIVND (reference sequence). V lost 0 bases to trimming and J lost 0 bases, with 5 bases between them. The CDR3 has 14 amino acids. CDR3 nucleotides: TGTGCCAGTAGTATAGATCTAGTGAACACTGAAGCTTTCTTT. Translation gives CASSIDLVNTEAFF.

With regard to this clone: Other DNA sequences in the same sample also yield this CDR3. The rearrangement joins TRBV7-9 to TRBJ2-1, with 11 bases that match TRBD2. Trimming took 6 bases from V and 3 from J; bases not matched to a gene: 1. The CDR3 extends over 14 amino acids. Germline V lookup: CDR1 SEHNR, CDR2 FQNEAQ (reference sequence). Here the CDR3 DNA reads TGTGCCAGCAGAGGGACTAGCGGCTACAATGAGCAGTTCTTC. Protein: CASRGTSGYNEQFF.

The CDR3: CASSPVMNTEAFF. DNA of the CDR3: TGCGCCAGCAGCCCAGTTATGAACACTGAAGCTTTCTTT. This chain joins TRBV5-1 and TRBJ1-1; no firm D call. Germline CDR1 SGHRS, CDR2 YFSETQ. V was clipped by 4 bases and J by 0 bases, with 7 bases between them. This CDR3 has 13 residues.

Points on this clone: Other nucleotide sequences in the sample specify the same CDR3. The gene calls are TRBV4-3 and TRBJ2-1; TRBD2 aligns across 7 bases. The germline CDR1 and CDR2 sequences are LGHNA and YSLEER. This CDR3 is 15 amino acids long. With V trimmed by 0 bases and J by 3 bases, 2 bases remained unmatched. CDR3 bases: TGCGCCAGCAGCCAAGACAGCGGGGTCTACAATGAGCAGTTCTTC. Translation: CASSQDSGVYNEQFF.

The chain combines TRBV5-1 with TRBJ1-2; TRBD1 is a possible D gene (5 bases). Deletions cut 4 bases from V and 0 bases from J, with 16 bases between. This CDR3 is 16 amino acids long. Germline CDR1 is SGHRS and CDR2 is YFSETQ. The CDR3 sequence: CASSPSGYRTNYGYTF. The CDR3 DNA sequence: TGCGCCAGCAGCCCCTCCGGGTACAGGACTAACTATGGCTACACCTTC.

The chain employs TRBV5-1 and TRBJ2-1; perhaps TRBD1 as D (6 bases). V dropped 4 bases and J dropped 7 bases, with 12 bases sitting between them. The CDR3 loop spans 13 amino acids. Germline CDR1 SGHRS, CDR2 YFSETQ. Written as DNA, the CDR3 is TGCGCCAGCAGCCCGGCAGGGGTTAATGAGCAGTTCTTC. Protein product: CASSPAGVNEQFF.

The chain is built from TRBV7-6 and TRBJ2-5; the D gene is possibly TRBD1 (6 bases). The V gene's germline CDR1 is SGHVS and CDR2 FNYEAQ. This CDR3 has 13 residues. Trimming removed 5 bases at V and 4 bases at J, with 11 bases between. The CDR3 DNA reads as TGTGCCAGCAGCCCCACAGGGAGAGAGACCCAGTACTTC. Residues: CASSPTGRETQYF.

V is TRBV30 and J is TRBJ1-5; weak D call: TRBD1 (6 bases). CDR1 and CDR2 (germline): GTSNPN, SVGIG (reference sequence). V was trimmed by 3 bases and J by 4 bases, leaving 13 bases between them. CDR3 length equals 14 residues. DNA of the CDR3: TGTGCCTGGAGCCCCGGGACATCTAATCAGCCCCAGCATTTT. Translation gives CAWSPGTSNQPQHF. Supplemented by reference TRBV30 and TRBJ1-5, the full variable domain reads SQTIHQWPATLVQPVGSPLSLECTVEGTSNPNLYWYRQAAGRGLQLLFYSVGIGQISSEVPQNLSASRPQDRQFILSSKKLLLSDSGFYLCAWSPGTSNQPQHFGDGTRLSIL.

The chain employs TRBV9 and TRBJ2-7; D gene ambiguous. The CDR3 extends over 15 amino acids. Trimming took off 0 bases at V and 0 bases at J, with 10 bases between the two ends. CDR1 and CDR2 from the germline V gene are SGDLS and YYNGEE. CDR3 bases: TGTGCCAGCAGCGTAGGAGAACCCATCTCCTACGAGCAGTACTTC. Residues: CASSVGEPISYEQYF.

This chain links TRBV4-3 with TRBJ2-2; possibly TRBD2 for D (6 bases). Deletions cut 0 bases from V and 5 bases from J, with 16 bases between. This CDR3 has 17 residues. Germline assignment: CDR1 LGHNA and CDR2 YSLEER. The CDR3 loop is CASSQDGGGRWTGELFF. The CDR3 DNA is TGCGCCAGCAGCCAAGATGGGGGAGGACGGTGGACCGGGGAGCTGTTTTTT.

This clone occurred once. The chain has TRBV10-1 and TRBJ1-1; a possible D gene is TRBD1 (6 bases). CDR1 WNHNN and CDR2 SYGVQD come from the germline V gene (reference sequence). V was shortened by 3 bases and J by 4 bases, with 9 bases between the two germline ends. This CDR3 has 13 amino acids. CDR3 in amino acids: CASSEQGTTEAFF. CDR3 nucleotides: TGCGCCAGCAGTGAACAGGGAACCACTGAAGCTTTCTTT.